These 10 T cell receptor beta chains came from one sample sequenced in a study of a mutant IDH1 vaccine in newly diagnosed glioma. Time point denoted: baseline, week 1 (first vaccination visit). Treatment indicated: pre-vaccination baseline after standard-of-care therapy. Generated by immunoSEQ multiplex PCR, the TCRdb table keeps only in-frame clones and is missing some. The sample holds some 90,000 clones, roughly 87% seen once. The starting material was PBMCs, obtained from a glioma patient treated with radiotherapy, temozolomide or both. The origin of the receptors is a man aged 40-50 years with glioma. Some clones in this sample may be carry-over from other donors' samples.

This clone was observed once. The CDR3 nucleotides read TGTGCCATCACCAGACAGGGCAACGATGGCTACACCTTC. It translates to CAITRQGNDGYTF. The rearrangement uses TRBV10-3 and TRBJ1-2; 7 nucleotides align to TRBD1. The CDR3 spans 13 residues. Trimming at V came to 7 bases and at J to 6 bases, leaving 8 bases not matched to a gene. The germline gives CDR1 ENHRY, CDR2 SYGVKD.

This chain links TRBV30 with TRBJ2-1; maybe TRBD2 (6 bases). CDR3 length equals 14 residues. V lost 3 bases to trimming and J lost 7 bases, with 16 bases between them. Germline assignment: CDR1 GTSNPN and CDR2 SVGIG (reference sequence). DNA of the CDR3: TGTGCCTGGAGCAACGACGTGGCGGGAAATGAGCAGTTCTTC. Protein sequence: CAWSNDVAGNEQFF.

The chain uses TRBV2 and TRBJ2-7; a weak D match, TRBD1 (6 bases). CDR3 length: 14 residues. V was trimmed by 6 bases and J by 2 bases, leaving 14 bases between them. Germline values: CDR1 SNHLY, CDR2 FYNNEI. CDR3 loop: CASRRQVSPYEQYF. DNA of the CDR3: TGTGCCAGCAGAAGACAGGTCTCTCCCTACGAGCAGTACTTC.

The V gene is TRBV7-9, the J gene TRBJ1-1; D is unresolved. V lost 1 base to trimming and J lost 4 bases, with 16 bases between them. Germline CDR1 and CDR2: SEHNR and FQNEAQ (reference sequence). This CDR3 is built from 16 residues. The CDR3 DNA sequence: TGTGCCAGCAGCTTAGGGAGCGGAACAAAGGGCACTGAAGCTTTCTTT. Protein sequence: CASSLGSGTKGTEAFF.

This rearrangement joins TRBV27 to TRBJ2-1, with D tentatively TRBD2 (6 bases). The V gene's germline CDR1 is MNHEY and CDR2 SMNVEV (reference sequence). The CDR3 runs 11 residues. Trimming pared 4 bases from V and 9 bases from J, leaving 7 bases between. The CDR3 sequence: CASSWGVEQFF. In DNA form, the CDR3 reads TGTGCCAGCAGTTGGGGGGTTGAGCAGTTCTTC.

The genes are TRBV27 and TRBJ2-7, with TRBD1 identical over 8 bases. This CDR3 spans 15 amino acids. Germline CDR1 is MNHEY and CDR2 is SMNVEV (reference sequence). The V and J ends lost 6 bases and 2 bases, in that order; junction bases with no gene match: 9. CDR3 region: CASSRLGQGPYEQYF. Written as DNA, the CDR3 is TGTGCCAGCAGCCGCCTAGGACAGGGCCCCTACGAGCAGTACTTC.

The CDR3, as DNA: TGTGCCACCAGCAAGGTTGGCCGGGAGGTGCAGTACTTC. Its protein is CATSKVGREVQYF. The gene calls are TRBV15 and TRBJ2-7, with 7 bases lining up with TRBD2. There are 13 residues in the CDR3. Trimming took 4 bases from V and 9 from J; bases not matched to a gene: 9. Germline values: CDR1 LNHNV, CDR2 YYDKDF (reference sequence). Drawing the rest from reference TRBV15 and TRBJ2-7, the complete variable domain is DAMVIQNPRYQVTQFGKPVTLSCSQTLNHNVMYWYQQKSSQAPKLLFHYYDKDFNNEADTPDNFQSRRPNTSFCFLDIRSPGLGDTAMYLCATSKVGREVQYFGPGTRLTVT.

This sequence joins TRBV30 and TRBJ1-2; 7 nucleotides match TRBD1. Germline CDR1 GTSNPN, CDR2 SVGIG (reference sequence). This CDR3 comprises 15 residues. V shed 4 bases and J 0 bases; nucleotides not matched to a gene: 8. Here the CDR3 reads CAWTTAGGSNYGYTF. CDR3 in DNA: TGTGCCTGGACTACAGCAGGGGGTTCTAACTATGGCTACACCTTC.

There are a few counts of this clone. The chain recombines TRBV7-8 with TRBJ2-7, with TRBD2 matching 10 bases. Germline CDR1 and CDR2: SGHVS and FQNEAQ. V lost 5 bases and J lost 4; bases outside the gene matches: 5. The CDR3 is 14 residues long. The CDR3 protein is CASSPGLAAYEQYF. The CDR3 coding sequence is TGTGCCAGCAGCCCCGGACTAGCGGCTTACGAGCAGTACTTC.

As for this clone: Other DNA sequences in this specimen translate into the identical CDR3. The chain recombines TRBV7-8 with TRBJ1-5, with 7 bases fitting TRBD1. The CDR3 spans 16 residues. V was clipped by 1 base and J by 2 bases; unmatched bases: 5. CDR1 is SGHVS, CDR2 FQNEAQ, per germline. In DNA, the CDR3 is TGTGCCAGCAGCTTAGTTGAGGGGGCTGGCAATCAGCCCCAGCATTTT. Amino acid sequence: CASSLVEGAGNQPQHF.